The present entry profiles one TCR beta chain with its context. Every individual TCR cDNA molecule carried its own unique molecular identifier, which allowed correction of PCR and sequencing errors. TCRdb reanalysed the 5' RACE reads using MiXCR and keeps one entry per CDR3 protein. The table includes around 110,000 distinct CDR3 sequences, 12% detected once. The CDR3 has 16 residues. Time point meaning: blood at routine non-recurrence follow-up after resection. No cells were sorted before sequencing. The whole RNA sequenced was extracted from tumor, nontumor lung or frozen PBMC. The data were obtained in a study of spatial heterogeneity in lung cancer.

The origin of this receptor is a male donor with early-stage non-small cell lung cancer. The chain combines TRBV12-2 with TRBJ2-3; whether TRBD1, the table's D call, matches the DNA was not checked. TRBV12-2 constitutes a pseudogene. Material: PBMCs, obtained at follow-up. CDR3 region: CASRLVVTGLTDTQYF. The CDR3 DNA reads TGTGCAAGTCGCTTAGTAGTAACAGGGTTAACAGATACGCAGTATTTT.